A selection of T cell receptor beta chains follows, all from one sample in a study of cytomegalovirus exposure and HLA in healthy donors. Assay: immunoSEQ multiplex PCR; the TCRdb copy retains only in-frame clones and omits some. The repertoire holds 200,000 to 250,000 clones, with around 75% as singletons. The specimen sequenced was PBMCs. Receptors were obtained from a woman aged 30 to 39 in good health and CMV-seronegative. CDR3s include the opening cysteine and the closing phenylalanine or tryptophan. A D gene is named only where the DNA matches it firmly. The size entry is marked missing in some rows and otherwise reads once, few, many or a size class.

clone size	V gene	J gene	D gene	CDR3 protein	CDR3 DNA
.	TRBV7-6	TRBJ1-2	.	CASSLTDSSYGYTF	TGTGCCAGCAGCTTAACAGATTCCTCCTATGGCTACACCTTC
.	TRBV7-3	TRBJ2-3	.	CASSLRGPTDTQYF	TGTGCCAGCAGCTTAAGGGGGCCTACAGATACGCAGTATTTT
once	TRBV21-1	TRBJ1-2	.	CASTIGGGNGYTF	TGTGCCAGCACCATTGGTGGGGGGAACGGCTACACCTTC
.	TRBV5-4	TRBJ2-5	TRBD1	CASSLDRTGEETQYF	TGTGCCAGCAGCTTGGATAGGACAGGGGAGGAGACCCAGTACTTC
few	TRBV7-6	TRBJ2-1	TRBD2	CASSLGGYSYNEQFF	TGTGCCAGCAGCTTGGGGGGGTACTCCTACAATGAGCAGTTCTTC
.	TRBV6-1	TRBJ2-5	TRBD2	CAISERGVSRMETQYF	TGTGCCATCAGTGAGCGGGGGGTGTCCCGTATGGAGACCCAGTACTTC
once	TRBV6-5	TRBJ1-2	.	CASSSDRRNYGYTF	TGTGCCAGCAGTTCGGACAGACGGAACTATGGCTACACCTTC
.	TRBV20-1	TRBJ1-2	.	CRVAGEGGYTF	TGCAGAGTAGCAGGGGAAGGCGGCTACACCTTC
.	TRBV4-1	TRBJ2-1	.	CASSPPGSEQFF	TGCGCCAGCAGTCCCCCTGGGAGCGAGCAGTTCTTC
.	TRBV4-1	TRBJ1-2	.	CASSQGAWGYTF	TGCGCCAGCAGCCAGGGGGCCTGGGGCTACACCTTC
.	TRBV5-1	TRBJ2-2	.	CASSLGLVSTGELFF	TGCGCCAGCAGCTTGGGACTAGTCAGTACCGGGGAGCTGTTTTTT
.	TRBV6-6	TRBJ1-5	.	CASREGFSNQPQHF	TGTGCCAGCAGAGAGGGCTTTAGCAATCAGCCTCAGCATTTT
.	TRBV4-1	TRBJ1-2	.	CASSLRSDSAHGYTF	TGCGCCAGCAGCCTTCGCTCAGACAGTGCGCATGGCTACACCTTC
.	TRBV12-5	TRBJ2-2	.	CASGLGGDTGELFF	TGTGCTAGTGGTTTGGGGGGGGACACCGGGGAGCTGTTTTTT
.	TRBV30	TRBJ1-5	.	CAWSGGAGHGITQPQHF	TGTGCCTGGAGTGGAGGAGCGGGCCACGGAATCACTCAGCCCCAGCATTTT
.	TRBV6-5	TRBJ2-2	.	CASSYSGGAGTGELFF	TGTGCCAGCAGTTACTCGGGGGGGGCCGGAACCGGGGAGCTGTTTTTT
.	TRBV6-6	TRBJ2-7	.	CASSPDQGYEQYF	TGTGCCAGCAGTCCAGATCAGGGTTACGAGCAGTACTTC
.	TRBV9	TRBJ2-3	TRBD2	CASSVDGGGAGTDTQYF	TGTGCCAGCAGCGTAGACGGCGGGGGGGCCGGTACAGATACGCAGTATTTT
.	TRBV18	TRBJ1-2	.	CASSPGRDNNGYTF	TGTGCCAGCTCACCGGGCCGGGATAACAATGGCTACACCTTC
.	TRBV30	TRBJ2-5	TRBD2	CAWSRNGLAVETQYF	TGTGCCTGGAGTAGAAATGGACTAGCCGTCGAGACCCAGTACTTC